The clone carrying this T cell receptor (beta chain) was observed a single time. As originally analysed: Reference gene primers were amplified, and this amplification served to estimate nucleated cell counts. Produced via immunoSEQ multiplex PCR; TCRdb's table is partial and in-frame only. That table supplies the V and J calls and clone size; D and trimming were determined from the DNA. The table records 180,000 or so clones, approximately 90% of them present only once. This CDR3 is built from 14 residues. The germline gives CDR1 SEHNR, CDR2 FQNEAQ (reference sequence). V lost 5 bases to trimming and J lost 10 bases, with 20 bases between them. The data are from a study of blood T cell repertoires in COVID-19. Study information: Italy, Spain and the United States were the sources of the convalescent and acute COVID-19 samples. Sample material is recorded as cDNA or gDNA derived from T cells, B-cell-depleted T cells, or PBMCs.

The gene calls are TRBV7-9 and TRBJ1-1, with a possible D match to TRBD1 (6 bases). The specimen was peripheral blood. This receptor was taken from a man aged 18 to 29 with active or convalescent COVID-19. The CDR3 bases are TGTGCCAGCAGCCCGCAAGGGGGGGCCCTCCCAGCTTTCTTT. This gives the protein CASSPQGGALPAFF.